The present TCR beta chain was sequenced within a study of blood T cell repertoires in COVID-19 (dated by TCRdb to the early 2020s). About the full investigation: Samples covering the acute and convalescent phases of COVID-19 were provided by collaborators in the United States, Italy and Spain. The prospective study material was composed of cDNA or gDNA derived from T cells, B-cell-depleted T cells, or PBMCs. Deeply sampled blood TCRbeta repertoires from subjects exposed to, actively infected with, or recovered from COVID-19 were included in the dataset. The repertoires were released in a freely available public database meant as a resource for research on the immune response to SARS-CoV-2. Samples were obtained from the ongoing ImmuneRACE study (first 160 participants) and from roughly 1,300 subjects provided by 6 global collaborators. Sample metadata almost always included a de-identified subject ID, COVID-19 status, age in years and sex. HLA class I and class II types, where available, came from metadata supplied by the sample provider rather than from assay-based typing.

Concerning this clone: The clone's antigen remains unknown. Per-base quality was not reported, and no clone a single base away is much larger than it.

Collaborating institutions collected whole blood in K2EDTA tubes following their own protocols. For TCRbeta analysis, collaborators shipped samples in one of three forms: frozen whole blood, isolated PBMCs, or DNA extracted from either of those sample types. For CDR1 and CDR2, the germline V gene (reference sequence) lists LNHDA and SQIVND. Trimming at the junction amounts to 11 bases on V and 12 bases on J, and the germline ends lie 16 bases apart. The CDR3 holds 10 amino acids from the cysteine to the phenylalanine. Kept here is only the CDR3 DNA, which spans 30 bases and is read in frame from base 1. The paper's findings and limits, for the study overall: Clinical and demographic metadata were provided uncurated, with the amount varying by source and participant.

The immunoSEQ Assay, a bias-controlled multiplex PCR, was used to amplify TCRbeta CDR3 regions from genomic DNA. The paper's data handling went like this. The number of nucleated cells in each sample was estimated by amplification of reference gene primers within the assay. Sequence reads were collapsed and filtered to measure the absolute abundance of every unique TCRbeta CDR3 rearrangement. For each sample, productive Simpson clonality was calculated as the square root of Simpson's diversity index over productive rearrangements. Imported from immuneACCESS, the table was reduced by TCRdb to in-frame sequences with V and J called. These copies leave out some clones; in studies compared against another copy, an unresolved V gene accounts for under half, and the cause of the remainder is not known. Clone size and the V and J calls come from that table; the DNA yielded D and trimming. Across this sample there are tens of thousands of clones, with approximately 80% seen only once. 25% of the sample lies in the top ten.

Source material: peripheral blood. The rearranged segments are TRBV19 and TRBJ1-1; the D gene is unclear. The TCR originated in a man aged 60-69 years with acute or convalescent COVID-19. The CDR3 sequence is CAVGETATFF. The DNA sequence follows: TGTGCCGTCGGGGAAACGGCGACTTTCTTT.